This TCR beta chain was captured in a study of blood T cell repertoires in COVID-19. Across the whole study: COVID-19 samples, acute and convalescent, were from the United States, Italy and Spain. Nucleic acid was either cDNA or gDNA, and it came from T cells, B-cell-depleted T cells, or PBMCs.

The table came from immunoSEQ multiplex PCR; TCRdb's copy has only in-frame clones and leaves some out. The sample has over 100,000 clones; less than 90% are singletons. The CDR3 consists of 13 residues. Germline values: CDR1 SNHLY, CDR2 FYNNEI. The V gene lost 10 bases and the J gene lost 7 bases, with 16 bases spanning the gap. The chain employs TRBV2 and TRBJ2-2; D call uncertain. This TCR derives from a woman aged 60-70 years with acute or convalescent COVID-19. Material for sequencing was peripheral blood. The CDR3 reads CATSTGGGGELFF. Here the CDR3 DNA reads TGTGCCACTTCGACTGGCGGCGGCGGGGAGCTGTTTTTT.